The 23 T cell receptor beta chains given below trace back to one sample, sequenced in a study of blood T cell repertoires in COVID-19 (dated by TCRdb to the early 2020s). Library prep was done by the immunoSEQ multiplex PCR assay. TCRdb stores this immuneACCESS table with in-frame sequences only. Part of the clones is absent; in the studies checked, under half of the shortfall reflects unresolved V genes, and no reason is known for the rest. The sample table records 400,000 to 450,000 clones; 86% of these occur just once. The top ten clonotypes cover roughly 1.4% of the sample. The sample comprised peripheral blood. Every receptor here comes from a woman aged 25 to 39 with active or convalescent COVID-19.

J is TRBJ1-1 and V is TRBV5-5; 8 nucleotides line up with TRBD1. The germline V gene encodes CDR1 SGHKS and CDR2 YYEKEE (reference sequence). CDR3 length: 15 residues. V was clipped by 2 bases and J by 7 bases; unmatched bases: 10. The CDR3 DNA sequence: TGTGCCAGCAGCTTAAGCCGGACAGGGAAATTTGAAGCTTTCTTT. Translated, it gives CASSLSRTGKFEAFF.

CDR3 coding DNA: TGTGCCAGCAGCTTATCCCCGGGAGGGGTCTACAATGAGCAGTTCTTC. Translating it yields CASSLSPGGVYNEQFF. The chain links TRBV7-8 to TRBJ2-1; 8 bases are a match to TRBD2. Germline trimming cut 2 bases from V and 3 bases from J; bases unmatched to any gene: 6. The CDR3 consists of 16 residues. Germline values: CDR1 SGHVS, CDR2 FQNEAQ. Combining the CDR3 with reference TRBV7-8 and TRBJ2-1 gives the whole variable domain GAGVSQSPRYKVAKRGQDVALRCDPISGHVSLFWYQQALGQGPEFLTYFQNEAQLDKSGLPSDRFFAERPEGSVSTLKIQRTQQEDSAVYLCASSLSPGGVYNEQFFGPGTRLTVL.

CDR3 region: CASSIRTGQNTEAFF. The CDR3 region has the DNA TGTGCCAGCAGCATCCGAACAGGTCAGAACACTGAAGCTTTCTTT. The gene calls are TRBV27 and TRBJ1-1, with a tentative D call TRBD1 (5 bases). The V and J ends lost 6 bases and 1 base respectively, with 15 bases between them. Germline lookup yields CDR1 MNHEY and CDR2 SMNVEV (reference sequence). The CDR3 length is 15 residues.

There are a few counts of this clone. The CDR3 DNA follows: TGTGCCAGTAGTATAGGCCCCCGGGATTACACCTTC. Translation: CASSIGPRDYTF. The chain carries TRBV19 and TRBJ1-2; D is uncertain. The CDR3 is 12 amino acids. The germline gives CDR1 LNHDA, CDR2 SQIVND (reference sequence). The ends were cut back, 1 base at V and 11 bases at J, with 11 bases in the middle. The variable domain in full, with the rest retrieved from reference TRBV19 and TRBJ1-2, is DGGITQSPKYLFRKEGQNVTLSCEQNLNHDAMYWYRQDPGQGLRLIYYSQIVNDFQKGDIAEGYSVSREKKESFPLTVTSAQKNPTAFYLCASSIGPRDYTFGSGTRLTVV.

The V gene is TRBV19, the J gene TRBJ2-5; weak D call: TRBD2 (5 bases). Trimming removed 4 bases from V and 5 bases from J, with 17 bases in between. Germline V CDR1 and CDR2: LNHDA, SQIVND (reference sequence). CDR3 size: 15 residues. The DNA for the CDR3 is TGTGCCAGTAGTAGCGAACGGGCTAGCTGGGAGACCCAGTACTTC. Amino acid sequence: CASSSERASWETQYF.

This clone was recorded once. The CDR3 loop is CASRQLDSGNTIYF. In DNA form, the CDR3 reads TGTGCCAGCAGGCAGCTAGACTCTGGAAACACCATATATTTT. This chain uses TRBV5-6 with TRBJ1-3, with D uncertain. From germline, CDR1 is SGHDT and CDR2 YYEEEE. CDR3 length: 14 residues. Trimming took off 5 bases at V and 0 bases at J, with 9 bases between the two ends.

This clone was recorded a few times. CDR3 sequence (DNA): TGTGCCAGTAGTATCAACAGGGGGCGATACGGCGGGGAGCTGTTTTTT. Its translation: CASSINRGRYGGELFF. The chain uses TRBV19 and TRBJ2-2; 9 bases line up with TRBD1. Germline CDR1 reads LNHDA; CDR2 reads SQIVND (reference sequence). The CDR3 is 16 amino acids. Germline trimming cut 3 bases from V and 7 bases from J; bases unmatched to any gene: 9.

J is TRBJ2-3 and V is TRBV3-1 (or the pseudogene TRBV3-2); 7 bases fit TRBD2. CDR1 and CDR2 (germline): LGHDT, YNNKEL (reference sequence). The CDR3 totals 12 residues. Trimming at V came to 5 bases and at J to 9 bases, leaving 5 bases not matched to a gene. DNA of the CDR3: TGTGCCAGCAGCGAACGACTAGCCACGCAGTATTTT. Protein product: CASSERLATQYF.

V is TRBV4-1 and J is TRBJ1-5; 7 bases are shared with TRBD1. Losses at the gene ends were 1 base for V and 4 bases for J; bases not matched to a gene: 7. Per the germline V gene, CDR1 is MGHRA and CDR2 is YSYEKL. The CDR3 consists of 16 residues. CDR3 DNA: TGCGCCAGCAGCCAAGGGCGAGGACAGGCAAATCAGCCCCAGCATTTT. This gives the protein CASSQGRGQANQPQHF.

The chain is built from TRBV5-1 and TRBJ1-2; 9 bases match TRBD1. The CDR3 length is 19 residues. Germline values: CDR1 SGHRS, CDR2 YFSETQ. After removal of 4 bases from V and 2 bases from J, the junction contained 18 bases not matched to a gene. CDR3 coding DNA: TGCGCCAGCAGCCCAACCGGACAGGGGAAGGGGGCGGTAAACTATGGCTACACCTTC. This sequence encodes CASSPTGQGKGAVNYGYTF.

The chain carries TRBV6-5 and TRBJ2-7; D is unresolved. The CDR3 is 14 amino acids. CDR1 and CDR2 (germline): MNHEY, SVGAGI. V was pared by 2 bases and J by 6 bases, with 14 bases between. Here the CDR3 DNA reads TGTGCCAGCAGTTACGGCCCGTGGGCCCTCGAGCAGTACTTC. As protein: CASSYGPWALEQYF.

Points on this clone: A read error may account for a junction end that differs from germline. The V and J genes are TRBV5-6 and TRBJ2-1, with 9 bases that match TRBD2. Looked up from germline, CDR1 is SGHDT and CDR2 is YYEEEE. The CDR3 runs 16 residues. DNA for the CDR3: TGTGCCAGCAGCAATCTAGCGGGGACCTCCTACAATGAGCGGTTCTTC. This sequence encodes CASSNLAGTSYNERFF.

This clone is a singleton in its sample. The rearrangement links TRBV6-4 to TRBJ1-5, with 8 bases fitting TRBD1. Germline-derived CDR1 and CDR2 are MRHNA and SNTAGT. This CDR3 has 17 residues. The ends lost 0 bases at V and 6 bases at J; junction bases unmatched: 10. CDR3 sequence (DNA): TGTGCCAGCAGTGACTCAGGGTTTGGACAGGGATGTCAGCCCCAGCATTTT. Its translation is CASSDSGFGQGCQPQHF.

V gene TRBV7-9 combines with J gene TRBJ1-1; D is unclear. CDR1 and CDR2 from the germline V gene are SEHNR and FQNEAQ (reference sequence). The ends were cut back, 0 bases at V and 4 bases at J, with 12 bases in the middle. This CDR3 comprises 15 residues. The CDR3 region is CASSLAEGWSTEAFF. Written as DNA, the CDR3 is TGTGCCAGCAGCTTAGCGGAGGGATGGAGCACTGAAGCTTTCTTT. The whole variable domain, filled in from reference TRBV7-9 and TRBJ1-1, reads DTGVSQNPRHKITKRGQNVTFRCDPISEHNRLYWYRQTLGQGPEFLTYFQNEAQLEKSRLLSDRFSAERPKGSFSTLEIQRTEQGDSAMYLCASSLAEGWSTEAFFGQGTRLTVV.

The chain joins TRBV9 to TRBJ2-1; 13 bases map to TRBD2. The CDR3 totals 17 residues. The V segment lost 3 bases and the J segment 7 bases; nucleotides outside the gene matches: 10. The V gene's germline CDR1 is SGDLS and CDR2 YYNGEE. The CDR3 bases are TGTGCCAGCAGCGACGGACTAGCGGGGGCCGTTCGGAATGAGCAGTTCTTC. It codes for CASSDGLAGAVRNEQFF.

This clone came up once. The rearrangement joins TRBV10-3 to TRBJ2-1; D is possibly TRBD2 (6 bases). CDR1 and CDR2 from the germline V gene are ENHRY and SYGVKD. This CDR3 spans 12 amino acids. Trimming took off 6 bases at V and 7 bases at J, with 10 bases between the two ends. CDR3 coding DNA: TGTGCCATCAGGACGGGGGAAAATGAGCAGTTCTTC. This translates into CAIRTGENEQFF.

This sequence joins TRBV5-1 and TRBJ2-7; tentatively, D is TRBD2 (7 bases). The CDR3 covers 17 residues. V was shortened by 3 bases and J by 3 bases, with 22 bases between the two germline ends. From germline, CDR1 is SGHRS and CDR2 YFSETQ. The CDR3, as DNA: TGCGCCAGCAGCTCGGAGGGGGTGGCGGGAGCCTTCTACGAGCAGTACTTC. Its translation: CASSSEGVAGAFYEQYF.

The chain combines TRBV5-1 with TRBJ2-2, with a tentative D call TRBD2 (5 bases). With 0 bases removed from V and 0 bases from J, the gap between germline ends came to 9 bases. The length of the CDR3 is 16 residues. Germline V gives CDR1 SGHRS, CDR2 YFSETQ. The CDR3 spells CASSLEPGSNTGELFF. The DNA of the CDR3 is TGCGCCAGCAGCTTGGAACCGGGATCGAACACCGGGGAGCTGTTTTTT.

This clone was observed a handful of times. Written as DNA, the CDR3 is TGTGCCAGCTCACCACTAGAACTAAACACTGAAGCTTTCTTT. Translated, it gives CASSPLELNTEAFF. The rearrangement uses TRBV18 and TRBJ1-1; D is uncertain. Germline CDR1 reads KGHSH; CDR2 reads LQKENI. V was cut by 1 base and J by 2 bases, with 8 bases left in between. The CDR3 has 14 residues. Combining the CDR3 with reference TRBV18 and TRBJ1-1 gives the whole variable domain NAGVMQNPRHLVRRRGQEARLRCSPMKGHSHVYWYRQLPEEGLKFMVYLQKENIIDESGMPKERFSAEFPKEGPSILRIQQVVRGDSAAYFCASSPLELNTEAFFGQGTRLTVV.

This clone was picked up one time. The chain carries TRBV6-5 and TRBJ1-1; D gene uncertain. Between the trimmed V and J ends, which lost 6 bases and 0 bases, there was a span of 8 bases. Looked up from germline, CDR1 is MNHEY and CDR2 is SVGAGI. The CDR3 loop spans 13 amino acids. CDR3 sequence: CASREYMNTEAFF. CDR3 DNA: TGTGCCAGCAGGGAGTACATGAACACTGAAGCTTTCTTT.

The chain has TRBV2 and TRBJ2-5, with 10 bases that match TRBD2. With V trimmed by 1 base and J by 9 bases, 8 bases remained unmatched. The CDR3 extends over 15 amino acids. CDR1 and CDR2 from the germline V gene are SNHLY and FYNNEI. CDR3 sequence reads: CASSEVLGLASAQYF. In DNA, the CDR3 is TGTGCCAGCAGTGAAGTTTTGGGACTAGCGTCGGCCCAGTACTTC.

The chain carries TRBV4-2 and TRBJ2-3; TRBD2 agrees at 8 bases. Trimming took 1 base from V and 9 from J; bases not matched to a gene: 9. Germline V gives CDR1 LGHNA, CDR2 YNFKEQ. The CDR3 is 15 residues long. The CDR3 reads CASSQVDPAGVTQYF. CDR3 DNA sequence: TGTGCCAGCAGCCAAGTCGACCCAGCGGGAGTGACGCAGTATTTT.

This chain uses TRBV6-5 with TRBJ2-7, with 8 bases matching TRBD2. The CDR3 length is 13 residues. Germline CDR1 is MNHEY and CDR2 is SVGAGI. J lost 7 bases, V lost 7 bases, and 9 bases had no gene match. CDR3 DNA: TGTGCCAGCATCGGAGGGGGGACTAGGGAGCAGTACTTC. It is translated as CASIGGGTREQYF.